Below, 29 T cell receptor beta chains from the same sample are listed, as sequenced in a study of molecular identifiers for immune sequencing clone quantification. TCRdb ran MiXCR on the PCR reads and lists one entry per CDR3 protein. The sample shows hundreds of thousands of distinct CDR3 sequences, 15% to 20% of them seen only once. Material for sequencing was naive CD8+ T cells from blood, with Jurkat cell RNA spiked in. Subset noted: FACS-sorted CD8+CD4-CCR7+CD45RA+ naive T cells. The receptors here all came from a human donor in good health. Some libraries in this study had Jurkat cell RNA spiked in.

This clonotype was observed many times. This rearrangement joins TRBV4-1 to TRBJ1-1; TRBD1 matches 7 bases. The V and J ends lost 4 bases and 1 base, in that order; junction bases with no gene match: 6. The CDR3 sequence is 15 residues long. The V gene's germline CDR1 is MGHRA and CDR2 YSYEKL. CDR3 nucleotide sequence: TGCGCCAGCAGCCCCCGACAGGGACAGAACACTGAAGCTTTCTTT. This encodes CASSPRQGQNTEAFF.

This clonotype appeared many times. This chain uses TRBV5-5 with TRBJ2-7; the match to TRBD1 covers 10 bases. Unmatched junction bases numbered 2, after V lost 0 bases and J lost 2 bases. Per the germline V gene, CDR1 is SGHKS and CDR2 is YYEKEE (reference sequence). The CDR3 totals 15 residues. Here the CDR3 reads CASSLGDRGTYEQYF. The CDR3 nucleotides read TGTGCCAGCAGCTTGGGGGACAGGGGAACCTACGAGCAGTACTTC.

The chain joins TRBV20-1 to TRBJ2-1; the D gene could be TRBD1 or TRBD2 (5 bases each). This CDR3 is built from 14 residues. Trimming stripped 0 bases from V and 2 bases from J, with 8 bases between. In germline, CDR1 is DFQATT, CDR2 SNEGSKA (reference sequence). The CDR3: CSARDGTTYNEQFF. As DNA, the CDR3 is TGCAGTGCTAGAGACGGGACCACCTACAATGAGCAGTTCTTC.

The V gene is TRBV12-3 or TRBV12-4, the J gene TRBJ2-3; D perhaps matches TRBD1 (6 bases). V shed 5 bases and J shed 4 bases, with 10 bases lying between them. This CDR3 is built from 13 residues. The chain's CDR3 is CASSGQSSDTQYF. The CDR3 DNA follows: TGTGCCAGCAGTGGACAGTCTTCAGATACGCAGTATTTT.

Here the CDR3 reads CASSPYLDLYEQYF. The DNA for the CDR3 is TGTGCCAGCAGCCCTTATCTCGACCTCTACGAGCAGTACTTC. The chain joins TRBV5-6 to TRBJ2-7; D is undetermined. V lost 4 bases, J lost 3 bases, and 14 bases lay in between. Germline CDR1 is SGHDT and CDR2 is YYEEEE. There are 14 residues in the CDR3.

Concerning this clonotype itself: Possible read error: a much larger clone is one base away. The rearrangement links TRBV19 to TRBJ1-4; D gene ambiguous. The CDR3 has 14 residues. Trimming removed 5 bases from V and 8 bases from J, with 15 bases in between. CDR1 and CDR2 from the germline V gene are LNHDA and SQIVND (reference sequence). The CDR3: CASSPPAGGEKLFF. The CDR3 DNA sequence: TGTGCCAGTAGTCCCCCGGCAGGTGGCGAAAAACTGTTTTTT.

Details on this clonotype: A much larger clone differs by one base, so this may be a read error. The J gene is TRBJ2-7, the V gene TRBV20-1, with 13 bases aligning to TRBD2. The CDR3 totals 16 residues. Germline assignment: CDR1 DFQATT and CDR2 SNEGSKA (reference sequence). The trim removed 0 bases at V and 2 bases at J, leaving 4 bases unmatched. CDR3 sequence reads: CSARDGLAGVAYEQYF. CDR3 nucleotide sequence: TGCAGTGCTAGAGATGGACTAGCGGGAGTGGCCTACGAGCAGTACTTC.

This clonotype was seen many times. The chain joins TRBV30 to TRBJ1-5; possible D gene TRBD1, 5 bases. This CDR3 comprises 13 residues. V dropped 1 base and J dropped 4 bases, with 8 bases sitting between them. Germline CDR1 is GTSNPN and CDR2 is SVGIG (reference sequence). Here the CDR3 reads CAWSEEGNQPQHF. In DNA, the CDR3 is TGTGCCTGGAGTGAAGAGGGGAATCAGCCCCAGCATTTT.

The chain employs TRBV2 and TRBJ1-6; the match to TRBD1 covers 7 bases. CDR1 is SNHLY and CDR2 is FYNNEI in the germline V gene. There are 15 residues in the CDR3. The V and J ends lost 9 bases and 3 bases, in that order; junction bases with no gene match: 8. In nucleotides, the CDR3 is TGTGCCAGACCGGACAGGATTAGCTATAATTCACCCCTCCACTTT. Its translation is CARPDRISYNSPLHF.

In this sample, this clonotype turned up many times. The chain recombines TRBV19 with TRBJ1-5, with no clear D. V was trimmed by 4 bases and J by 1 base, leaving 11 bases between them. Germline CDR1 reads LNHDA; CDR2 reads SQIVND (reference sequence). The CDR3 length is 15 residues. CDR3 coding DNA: TGTGCCAGTAGTACAACCGACGGGAGCAATCAGCCCCAGCATTTT. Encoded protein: CASSTTDGSNQPQHF.

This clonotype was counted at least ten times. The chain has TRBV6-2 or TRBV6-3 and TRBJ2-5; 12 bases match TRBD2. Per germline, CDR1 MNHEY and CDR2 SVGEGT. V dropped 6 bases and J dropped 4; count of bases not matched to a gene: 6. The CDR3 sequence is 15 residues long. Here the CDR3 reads CASRLAGGPLETQYF. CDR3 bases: TGTGCCAGCAGGCTAGCGGGGGGGCCCTTAGAGACCCAGTACTTC.

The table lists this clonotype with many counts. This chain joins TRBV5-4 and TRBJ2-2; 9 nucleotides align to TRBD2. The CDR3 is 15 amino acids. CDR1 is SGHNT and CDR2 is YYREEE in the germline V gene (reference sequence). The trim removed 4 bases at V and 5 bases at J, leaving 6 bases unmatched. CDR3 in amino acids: CASSAGLAKTGELFF. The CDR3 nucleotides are TGTGCCAGCAGCGCGGGACTAGCTAAGACCGGGGAGCTGTTTTTT.

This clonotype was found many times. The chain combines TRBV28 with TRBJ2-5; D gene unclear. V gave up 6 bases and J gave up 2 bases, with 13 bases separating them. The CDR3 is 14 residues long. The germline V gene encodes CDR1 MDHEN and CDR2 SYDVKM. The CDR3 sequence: CASSLRMRQETQYF. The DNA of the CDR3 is TGTGCCAGCAGCCTCCGGATGCGACAAGAGACCCAGTACTTC.

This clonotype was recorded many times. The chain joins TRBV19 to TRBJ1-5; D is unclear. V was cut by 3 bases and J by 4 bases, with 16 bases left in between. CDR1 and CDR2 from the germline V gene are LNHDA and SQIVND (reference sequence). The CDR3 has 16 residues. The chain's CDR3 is CASSMSTRGYNQPQHF. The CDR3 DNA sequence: TGTGCCAGTAGTATGAGTACAAGAGGCTATAATCAGCCCCAGCATTTT.

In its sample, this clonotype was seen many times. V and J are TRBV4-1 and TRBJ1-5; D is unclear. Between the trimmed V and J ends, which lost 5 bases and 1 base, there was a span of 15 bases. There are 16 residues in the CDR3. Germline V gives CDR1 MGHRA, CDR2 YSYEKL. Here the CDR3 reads CASSAILRVSNQPQHF. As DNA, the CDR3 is TGCGCCAGCAGCGCAATTCTAAGGGTCAGCAATCAGCCCCAGCATTTT.

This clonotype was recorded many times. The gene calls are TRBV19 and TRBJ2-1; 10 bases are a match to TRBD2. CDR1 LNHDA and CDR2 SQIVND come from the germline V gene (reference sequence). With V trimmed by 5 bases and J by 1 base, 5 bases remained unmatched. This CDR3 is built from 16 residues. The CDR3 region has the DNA TGTGCCAGTAGTGCCGCTAGCGGGGGTTCCTACAATGAGCAGTTCTTC. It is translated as CASSAASGGSYNEQFF.

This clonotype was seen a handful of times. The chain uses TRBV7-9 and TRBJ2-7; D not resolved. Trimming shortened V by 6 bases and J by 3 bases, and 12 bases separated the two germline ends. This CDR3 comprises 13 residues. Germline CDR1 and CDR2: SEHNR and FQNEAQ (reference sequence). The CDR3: CASRPLPNYEQYF. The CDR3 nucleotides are TGTGCCAGCAGACCCCTTCCTAACTACGAGCAGTACTTC.

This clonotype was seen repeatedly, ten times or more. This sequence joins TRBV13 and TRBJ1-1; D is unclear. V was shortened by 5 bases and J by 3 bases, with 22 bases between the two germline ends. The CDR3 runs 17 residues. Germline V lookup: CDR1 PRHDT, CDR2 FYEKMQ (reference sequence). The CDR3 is CASSPGRKSWADTEAFF. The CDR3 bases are TGTGCCAGCAGCCCCGGGCGAAAATCGTGGGCTGACACTGAAGCTTTCTTT.

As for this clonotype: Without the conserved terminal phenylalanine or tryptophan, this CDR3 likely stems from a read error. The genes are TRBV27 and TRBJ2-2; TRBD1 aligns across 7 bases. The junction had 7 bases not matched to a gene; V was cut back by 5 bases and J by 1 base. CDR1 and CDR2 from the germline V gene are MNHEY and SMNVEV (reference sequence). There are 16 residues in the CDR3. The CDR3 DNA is TGTGCCAGCAGTATACTCGACAGGGTGAACACCGGGGAGCTGTTTTCT. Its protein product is CASSILDRVNTGELFS.

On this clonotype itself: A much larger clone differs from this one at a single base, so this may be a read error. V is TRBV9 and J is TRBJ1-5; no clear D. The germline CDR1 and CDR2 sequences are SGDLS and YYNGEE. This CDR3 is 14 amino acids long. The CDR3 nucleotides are TGTGCCGGCAGCGCCCATCTAGACGATCAGCCCCAGCATTTT. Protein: CAGSAHLDDQPQHF.

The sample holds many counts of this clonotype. The CDR3 DNA follows: TGTGCCAGCAGTGACCCCGACAGAAGTAGCACAGATACGCAGTATTTT. Its protein is CASSDPDRSSTDTQYF. This chain connects TRBV2 to TRBJ2-3; D is perhaps TRBD1 (5 bases). Between the trimmed V and J ends, which lost 3 bases and 0 bases, there was a span of 13 bases. Looked up from germline, CDR1 is SNHLY and CDR2 is FYNNEI. The CDR3 has 16 amino acids.

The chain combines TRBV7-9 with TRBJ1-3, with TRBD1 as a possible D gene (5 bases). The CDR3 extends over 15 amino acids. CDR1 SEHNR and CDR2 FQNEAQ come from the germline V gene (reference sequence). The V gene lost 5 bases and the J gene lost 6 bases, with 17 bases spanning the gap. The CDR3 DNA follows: TGTGCCAGCAGCCCATGGGACTACGAGGAAAACACCATATATTTT. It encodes CASSPWDYEENTIYF.

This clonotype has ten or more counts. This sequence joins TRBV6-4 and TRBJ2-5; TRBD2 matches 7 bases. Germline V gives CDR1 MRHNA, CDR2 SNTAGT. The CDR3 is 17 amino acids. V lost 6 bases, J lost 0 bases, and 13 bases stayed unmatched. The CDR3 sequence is CASRMYPLADYQETQYF. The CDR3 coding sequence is TGTGCCAGCAGAATGTACCCCCTAGCGGACTACCAAGAGACCCAGTACTTC.

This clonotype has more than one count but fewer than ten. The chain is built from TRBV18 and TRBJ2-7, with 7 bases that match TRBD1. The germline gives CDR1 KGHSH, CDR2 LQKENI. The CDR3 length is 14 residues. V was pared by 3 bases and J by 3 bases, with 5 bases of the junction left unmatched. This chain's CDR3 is CASSPVRGFYEQYF. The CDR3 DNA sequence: TGTGCCAGCTCACCGGTCAGGGGGTTCTACGAGCAGTACTTC.

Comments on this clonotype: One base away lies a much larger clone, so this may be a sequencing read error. The CDR3 DNA follows: TGCGCCAGCAGCCGAGAATCAGGACCATACAATGAGCAGTTCTTC. Translation gives CASSRESGPYNEQFF. The V gene is TRBV4-1, the J gene TRBJ2-1, with unresolved D. Germline CDR1 MGHRA, CDR2 YSYEKL. The CDR3 is 15 residues long. V lost 4 bases and J 4 bases, leaving 14 bases between the germline ends.

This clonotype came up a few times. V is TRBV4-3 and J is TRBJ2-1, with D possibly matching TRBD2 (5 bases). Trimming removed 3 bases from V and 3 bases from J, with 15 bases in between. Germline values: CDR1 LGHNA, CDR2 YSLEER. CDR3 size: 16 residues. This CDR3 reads CASSQDSDPNYNEQFF. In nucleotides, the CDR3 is TGCGCCAGCAGCCAGGATAGCGACCCTAACTACAATGAGCAGTTCTTC.

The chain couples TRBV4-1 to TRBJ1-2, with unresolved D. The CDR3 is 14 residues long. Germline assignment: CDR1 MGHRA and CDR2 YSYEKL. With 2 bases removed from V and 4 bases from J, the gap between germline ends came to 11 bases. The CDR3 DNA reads TGCGCCAGCAGCCAATATCTAATATTCTATGGCTACACCTTC. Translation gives CASSQYLIFYGYTF.

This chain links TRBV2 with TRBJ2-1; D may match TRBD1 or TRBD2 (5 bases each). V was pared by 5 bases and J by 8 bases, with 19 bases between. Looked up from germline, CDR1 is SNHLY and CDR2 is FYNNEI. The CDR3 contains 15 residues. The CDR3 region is CASSRWDRSGDEQFF. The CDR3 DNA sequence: TGTGCCAGCAGTCGGTGGGACCGCTCCGGAGATGAGCAGTTCTTC.

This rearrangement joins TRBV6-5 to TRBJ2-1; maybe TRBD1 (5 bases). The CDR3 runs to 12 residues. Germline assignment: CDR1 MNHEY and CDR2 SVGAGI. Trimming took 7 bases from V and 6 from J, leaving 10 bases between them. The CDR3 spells CASNPRVNEQFF. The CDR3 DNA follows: TGTGCCAGCAATCCCAGGGTCAATGAGCAGTTCTTC.